The 28 T cell receptor beta chains below all came from one sample that was sequenced in a study of blood T cell repertoires in COVID-19. Method: immunoSEQ multiplex PCR; TCRdb's copy keeps in-frame clones and lacks some. Here the sample spans tens of thousands of clones, approximately 88% being singletons. Sequenced: peripheral blood. Receptors originate from a woman of 80 years or more with acute or convalescent COVID-19.

The CDR3 reads CAGGGRVESPLHF. CDR3 in DNA: TGTGCCGGGGGCGGCAGGGTGGAATCACCCCTCCACTTT. This rearrangement joins TRBV30 to TRBJ1-6, with D perhaps TRBD1 (6 bases). Germline CDR1 GTSNPN, CDR2 SVGIG (reference sequence). V dropped 8 bases and J dropped 10 bases, with 18 bases sitting between them. This CDR3 has 13 amino acids.

The rearrangement uses TRBV9 and TRBJ1-4; unclear D gene. V lost 7 bases, J lost 7 bases, and 17 bases lay in between. This CDR3 has 14 residues. Per the germline V gene, CDR1 is SGDLS and CDR2 is YYNGEE. As DNA, the CDR3 is TGTGCCAGCTCTCGTGGGGAGACGGCTGAAAAACTGTTTTTT. The encoded protein is CASSRGETAEKLFF.

The table lists this clone with a few counts. The rearrangement joins TRBV3-1 (or the pseudogene TRBV3-2) to TRBJ2-7; 9 positions agree with TRBD2. The CDR3 has 16 amino acids. V was pared by 3 bases and J by 6 bases, with 12 bases of the junction left unmatched. Germline-derived CDR1 and CDR2 are LGHDT and YNNKEL (reference sequence). CDR3 in amino acids: CASSHSTSGRYSEQYF. CDR3 nucleotide sequence: TGTGCCAGCAGCCATTCTACTAGCGGGCGGTATTCCGAGCAGTACTTC.

The chain employs TRBV2 and TRBJ1-4; the D is unclear. V lost 7 bases and J lost 7, with 10 bases in between. Germline V CDR1 and CDR2: SNHLY, FYNNEI. The CDR3 covers 12 residues. The CDR3 region has the DNA TGTGCCAGCACTGGTAGTCTTGAAAAACTGTTTTTT. Amino acid sequence: CASTGSLEKLFF.

This clone was picked up a small number of times. The rearrangement joins TRBV3-1 (or the pseudogene TRBV3-2) to TRBJ2-5; 15 nucleotides align to TRBD2. The V segment lost 4 bases and the J segment 5 bases; nucleotides outside the gene matches: 5. The germline gives CDR1 LGHDT, CDR2 YNNKEL (reference sequence). The CDR3 is 16 amino acids. CDR3 region: CASSRGTSGRWETQYF. The CDR3 DNA reads as TGTGCCAGCAGCCGCGGGACTAGCGGGAGGTGGGAGACCCAGTACTTC.

The V call is TRBV11-2, the J call TRBJ2-3; tentatively, D is TRBD1 (6 bases). CDR1 is SGHAT and CDR2 is FQNNGV in the germline V gene. The CDR3 has 16 amino acids. Trimming took off 1 base at V and 3 bases at J, with 14 bases between the two ends. The CDR3 here is CASSLALSTGTDTQYF. The CDR3 region has the DNA TGTGCCAGCAGCTTAGCCCTCTCGACAGGAACAGATACGCAGTATTTT.

The chain links TRBV5-1 to TRBJ2-1, with TRBD2 identical over 16 bases. CDR1 is SGHRS and CDR2 is YFSETQ in the germline V gene. J gave up 9 bases and V 4 bases, and 4 bases lay outside the gene matches. This CDR3 comprises 15 residues. The CDR3 region has the DNA TGCGCCAGCAGCACGGGACTAGCGGGAGGGGCTGAGCAGTTCTTC. Its protein is CASSTGLAGGAEQFF.

The chain has TRBV3-1 (or the pseudogene TRBV3-2) and TRBJ2-5; 8 bases agree with TRBD2. The junction had 16 bases not matched to a gene; V was cut back by 2 bases and J by 5 bases. CDR1 is LGHDT, CDR2 YNNKEL, per germline (reference sequence). This CDR3 region has 18 residues. The CDR3 nucleotides read TGTGCCAGCAGCCAAACTTTGGGGCTAGCGGGCGTTTCGGAGACCCAGTACTTC. This translates into CASSQTLGLAGVSETQYF.

This CDR3 is CASSPTGGYGYTF. In DNA, the CDR3 is TGTGCCAGCAGCCCGACAGGGGGCTATGGCTACACCTTC. The chain uses TRBV13 and TRBJ1-2; 9 bases map to TRBD1. The germline gives CDR1 PRHDT, CDR2 FYEKMQ (reference sequence). The CDR3 is made up of 13 amino acids. The V gene end was trimmed by 5 bases and the J gene end by 4 bases; junction bases not matched to a gene: 2.

This clone was observed a single time. This chain links TRBV29-1 with TRBJ1-1; tentatively, D is TRBD1 (6 bases). V dropped 5 bases and J dropped 2 bases, with 12 bases sitting between them. Germline V lookup: CDR1 SQVTM, CDR2 ANQGSEA. CDR3 length: 13 residues. The CDR3 loop is CSVLTGFNTEAFF. DNA of the CDR3: TGCAGCGTTTTGACAGGCTTCAACACTGAAGCTTTCTTT.

The chain uses TRBV19 and TRBJ2-2; 13 bases line up with TRBD2. The CDR3 runs 17 residues. Germline V lookup: CDR1 LNHDA, CDR2 SQIVND (reference sequence). This CDR3 reads CASKGTSGNTNTGELFF. The CDR3 DNA reads as TGTGCTAGCAAAGGGACTAGCGGGAACACGAACACCGGGGAGCTGTTTTTT.

The genes are TRBV9 and TRBJ2-4; TRBD1 is a possible D gene (6 bases). The germline V gene has CDR1 SGDLS and CDR2 YYNGEE. The germline V and J ends were trimmed by 3 bases and 7 bases, with 17 bases remaining between them. The CDR3 loop spans 15 amino acids. CDR3 residues: CASSAQGPQSNIQYF. The CDR3 DNA follows: TGTGCCAGCAGCGCCCAGGGGCCCCAGAGTAACATTCAGTACTTC.

The genes are TRBV3-1 (or the pseudogene TRBV3-2) and TRBJ1-6; the D is unclear. Germline assignment: CDR1 LGHDT and CDR2 YNNKEL (reference sequence). V lost 1 base and J 5 bases, leaving 9 bases between the germline ends. The CDR3 extends over 15 amino acids. The CDR3 region is CASSQGAKNNSPLHF. The CDR3 DNA follows: TGTGCCAGCAGCCAAGGGGCTAAGAATAATTCACCCCTCCACTTT.

This clone has just one count. The rearrangement uses TRBV10-3 and TRBJ2-7, with 10 nucleotides matching TRBD2. There are 14 residues in the CDR3. Germline assignment: CDR1 ENHRY and CDR2 SYGVKD. V lost 3 bases and J lost 6; bases outside the gene matches: 5. The CDR3 here is CAISDLAGVVEQYF. In DNA, the CDR3 is TGTGCCATCAGTGATCTAGCGGGAGTGGTCGAGCAGTACTTC.

This clone was detected a few times. For the CDR3, the DNA is TGTGCCAGTAGTGAGGGCAGGGGGAACACCGGGGAGCTGTTTTTT. This codes for CASSEGRGNTGELFF. The V and J genes are TRBV19 and TRBJ2-2; possible D gene TRBD1, 6 bases. Germline V gene lookup returns CDR1 LNHDA and CDR2 SQIVND (reference sequence). V was clipped by 5 bases and J by 1 base, with 11 bases between them. There are 15 residues in the CDR3.

The V call is TRBV4-1, the J call TRBJ1-5, with D perhaps TRBD1 (5 bases). Germline-derived CDR1 and CDR2 are MGHRA and YSYEKL. Trimming took 4 bases from V and 5 from J, leaving 15 bases between them. The CDR3 spans 15 residues. The CDR3 coding sequence is TGCGCCAGCAGCCCGGTGGGGCAGAGCTATCAGCCCCAGCATTTT. As protein: CASSPVGQSYQPQHF.

This clone was seen only a few times. This sequence joins TRBV25-1 and TRBJ1-6; 10 bases map to TRBD1. This CDR3 region has 17 residues. Unmatched junction bases numbered 4, after V lost 5 bases and J lost 0 bases. From germline, CDR1 is MGHDK and CDR2 SYGVNS. As DNA, the CDR3 is TGTGCCAGCAGTCGCGGGGACAGGGGCTCCTATAATTCACCCCTCCACTTT. Translation: CASSRGDRGSYNSPLHF.

This rearrangement joins TRBV3-1 (or the pseudogene TRBV3-2) to TRBJ1-1; no clear D gene. The V gene's germline CDR1 is LGHDT and CDR2 YNNKEL (reference sequence). The CDR3 contains 13 residues. Trimming stripped 2 bases from V and 11 bases from J, with 15 bases between. In nucleotides, the CDR3 is TGTGCCAGCAGCCAATCTCGGGCCCGAGGGGCTTTCTTT. It is translated as CASSQSRARGAFF.

The V and J genes are TRBV9 and TRBJ1-2; D unclear. CDR3 size: 14 residues. Deletions cut 4 bases from V and 7 bases from J, with 17 bases between. Germline CDR1 SGDLS, CDR2 YYNGEE. The CDR3 loop reads CASSPQAGSSGYTF. In nucleotides, the CDR3 is TGTGCCAGCAGCCCCCAGGCGGGCTCCTCTGGCTACACCTTC.

V gene TRBV7-8 combines with J gene TRBJ1-2, with 9 bases that match TRBD1. Germline V gene lookup returns CDR1 SGHVS and CDR2 FQNEAQ. The CDR3 runs 18 residues. V lost 1 base and J lost 8; bases outside the gene matches: 17. The CDR3 protein is CASSLVSGTGFFLGGYTF. For the CDR3, the DNA is TGTGCCAGCAGCTTAGTTTCCGGGACAGGGTTTTTCTTGGGGGGCTACACCTTC.

The chain is built from TRBV5-8 and TRBJ2-6, with 7 nucleotides matching TRBD2. Trimming removed 10 bases from V and 1 base from J; junction bases left unmatched: 11. CDR3 length: 16 amino acids. Germline-derived CDR1 and CDR2 are SGHTS and YDEGEE. The CDR3 spells CAWYKRGGSGANVLTF. The CDR3 coding sequence is TGTGCCTGGTACAAAAGGGGAGGGTCTGGGGCCAACGTCCTGACTTTC.

The rearrangement joins TRBV7-9 to TRBJ2-1; D may be TRBD2 (6 bases). The V gene's germline CDR1 is SEHNR and CDR2 FQNEAQ (reference sequence). Between the trimmed V and J ends, which lost 1 base and 6 bases, there was a span of 10 bases. The length of the CDR3 is 14 residues. CDR3 DNA sequence: TGTGCCAGCAGCTTAGGGGGGGACTTCAATGAGCAGTTCTTC. Its protein product is CASSLGGDFNEQFF. The whole variable domain, remainder taken from reference TRBV7-9 and TRBJ2-1, is DTGVSQNPRHKITKRGQNVTFRCDPISEHNRLYWYRQTLGQGPEFLTYFQNEAQLEKSRLLSDRFSAERPKGSFSTLEIQRTEQGDSAMYLCASSLGGDFNEQFFGPGTRLTVL.

V usage is TRBV7-6 and J usage is TRBJ1-3, with D hard to call. The germline V gene has CDR1 SGHVS and CDR2 FNYEAQ. The CDR3 has 16 amino acids. Between the trimmed V and J ends, which lost 0 bases and 0 bases, there was a span of 9 bases. DNA for the CDR3: TGTGCCAGCAGCTTAGCGAGGCCGGTCTCTGGAAACACCATATATTTT. This gives the protein CASSLARPVSGNTIYF.

The chain has TRBV18 and TRBJ1-4, with a possible D match to TRBD1 (6 bases). V was pared by 4 bases and J by 5 bases, with 11 bases between. Germline CDR1 KGHSH, CDR2 LQKENI. The CDR3 is 14 amino acids. CDR3 DNA sequence: TGTGCCAGCTCACTCCGGGACATCAATGAAAAACTGTTTTTT. This gives the protein CASSLRDINEKLFF.

This clone has just one count. The chain recombines TRBV4-2 with TRBJ2-5; no clear D. V was trimmed by 0 bases and J by 5 bases, leaving 10 bases between them. The V gene's germline CDR1 is LGHNA and CDR2 YNFKEQ. This CDR3 is built from 14 residues. The CDR3 loop reads CASSQEPLSETQYF. The CDR3 region has the DNA TGTGCCAGCAGCCAAGAGCCTCTGAGTGAGACCCAGTACTTC.

The chain employs TRBV25-1 and TRBJ1-4; 10 nucleotides match TRBD1. From germline, CDR1 is MGHDK and CDR2 SYGVNS. After removal of 4 bases from V and 8 bases from J, the junction contained 4 bases not matched to a gene. The length of the CDR3 is 14 residues. CDR3 sequence (DNA): TGTGCCAGCAGTGGACAGGGGGCGCGGGAAAAACTGTTTTTT. It is translated as CASSGQGAREKLFF.

The chain is built from TRBV5-1 and TRBJ1-1; 7 bases fit TRBD1. This CDR3 has 17 residues. The ends lost 1 base at V and 4 bases at J; junction bases unmatched: 13. In germline, CDR1 is SGHRS, CDR2 YFSETQ. CDR3 in amino acids: CASSLTWGTGVSTEAFF. The CDR3 nucleotides are TGCGCCAGCAGCTTGACATGGGGCACAGGGGTAAGCACTGAAGCTTTCTTT. Drawing the rest from reference TRBV5-1 and TRBJ1-1, the complete variable domain is KAGVTQTPRYLIKTRGQQVTLSCSPISGHRSVSWYQQTPGQGLQFLFEYFSETQRNKGNFPGRFSGRQFSNSRSEMNVSTLELGDSALYLCASSLTWGTGVSTEAFFGQGTRLTVV.

This chain joins TRBV6-5 and TRBJ1-3; 7 positions match TRBD1. The germline gives CDR1 MNHEY, CDR2 SVGAGI. CDR3 length: 15 amino acids. V lost 6 bases and J lost 2; bases outside the gene matches: 7. The CDR3 loop is CASSPGQRTGNTIYF. The CDR3 DNA is TGTGCCAGCAGCCCGGGACAGAGAACTGGAAACACCATATATTTT.